Reported below is one TCR beta chain. Its antigen is not known. One end of the junction varies from germline; a read error may be responsible. Healthy bone marrow donors made up the cohort. A multiplex PCR was run with 60 Vbeta primers and 13 Jbeta primers. Method: immunoSEQ multiplex PCR; TCRdb's copy keeps in-frame clones and lacks some. The data contain about 170,000 clones, approximately 67% of them singletons. This sample was included in a study of cytomegalovirus exposure and HLA in healthy donors. Whole-study findings and limits: Rarity marked most TCR sequences, yet some public TCRs occurred in many donors.

The sequence was collected from a man in his forties in good health and CMV-seronegative. The sample comprised PBMCs.

The CDR3 reads CASSFGGRSGRRTGTQYF. CDR3 DNA: TGTGCCAGCAGCTTCGGGGGGCGTAGCGGGAGGCGCACAGGTACGCAGTATTTT. The chain uses TRBV7-6 and TRBJ2-3, with 10 bases identical to TRBD2. The CDR3 consists of 18 residues. Looked up from germline, CDR1 is SGHVS and CDR2 is FNYEAQ.